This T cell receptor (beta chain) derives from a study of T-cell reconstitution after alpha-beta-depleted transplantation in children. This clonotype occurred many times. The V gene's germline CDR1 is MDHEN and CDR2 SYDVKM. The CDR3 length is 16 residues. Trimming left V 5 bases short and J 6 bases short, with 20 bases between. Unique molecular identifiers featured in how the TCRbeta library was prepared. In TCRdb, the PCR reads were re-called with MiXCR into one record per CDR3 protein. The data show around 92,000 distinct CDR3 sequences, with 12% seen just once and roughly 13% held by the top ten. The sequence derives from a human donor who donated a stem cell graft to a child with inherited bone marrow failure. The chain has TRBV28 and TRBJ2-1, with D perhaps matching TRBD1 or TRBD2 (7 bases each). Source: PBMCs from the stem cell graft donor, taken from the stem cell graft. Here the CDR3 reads CASSPRGGGPINEQFF. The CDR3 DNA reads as TGTGCCAGCAGTCCCAGGGGGGGAGGGCCGATCAATGAGCAGTTCTTC.